The TCR beta chain described here comes from a study of blood T cell repertoires in COVID-19. Overall study context: Acute and convalescent COVID-19 samples came from the United States, Italy and Spain. Nucleic acid was either cDNA or gDNA, and it came from T cells, B-cell-depleted T cells, or PBMCs.

Germline V gene lookup returns CDR1 SGDLS and CDR2 YYNGEE. V was pared by 3 bases and J by 2 bases, with 5 bases of the junction left unmatched. This CDR3 is 15 amino acids long. Sequenced by immunoSEQ multiplex PCR; TCRdb stores in-frame clones only, minus some. This sample yields approximately 230,000 clones, of which 70% to 90% are seen a single time; 3% belongs to the top ten. The specimen was peripheral blood. V is TRBV9 and J is TRBJ2-7; 10 positions agree with TRBD1. The receptor was derived from a man between 18 and 35 years old with active or convalescent COVID-19. DNA for the CDR3: TGTGCCAGCAGCGGAACCGGGACAGGGGCCTACGAGCAGTACTTC. This encodes CASSGTGTGAYEQYF. Using reference TRBV9 and TRBJ2-7 for the parts outside the CDR3, the full variable domain is DSGVTQTPKHLITATGQRVTLRCSPRSGDLSVYWYQQSLDQGLQFLIQYYNGEERAKGNILERFSAQQFPDLHSELNLSSLELGDSALYFCASSGTGTGAYEQYFGPGTRLTVT.